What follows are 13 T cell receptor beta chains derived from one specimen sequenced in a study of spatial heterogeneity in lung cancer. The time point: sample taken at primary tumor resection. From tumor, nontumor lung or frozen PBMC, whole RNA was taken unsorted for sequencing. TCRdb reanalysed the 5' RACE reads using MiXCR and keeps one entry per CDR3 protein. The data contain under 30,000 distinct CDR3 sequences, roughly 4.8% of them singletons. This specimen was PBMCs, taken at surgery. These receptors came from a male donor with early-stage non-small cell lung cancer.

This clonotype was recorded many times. The CDR3 spells CASSRKQGAGETQYF. The CDR3 DNA reads as TGTGCCAGCAGTCGGAAACAGGGGGCAGGAGAGACCCAGTACTTC. This rearrangement joins TRBV6-5 to TRBJ2-5; 9 bases map to TRBD1. The V and J ends lost 5 bases and 4 bases, in that order; junction bases with no gene match: 8. The germline V gene encodes CDR1 MNHEY and CDR2 SVGAGI. The CDR3 covers 15 residues.

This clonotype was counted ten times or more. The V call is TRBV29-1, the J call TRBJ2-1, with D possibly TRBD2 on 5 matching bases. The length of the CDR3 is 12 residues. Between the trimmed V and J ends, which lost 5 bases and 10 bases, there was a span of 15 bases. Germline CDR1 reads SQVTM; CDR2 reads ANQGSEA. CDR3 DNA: TGCAGCGTTTTTAGCGCCTCCAGAGAGCAGTTCTTC. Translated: CSVFSASREQFF.

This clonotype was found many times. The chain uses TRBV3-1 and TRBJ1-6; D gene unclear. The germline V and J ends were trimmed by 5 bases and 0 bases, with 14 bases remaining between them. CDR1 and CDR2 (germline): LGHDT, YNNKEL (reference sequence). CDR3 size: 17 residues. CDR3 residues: CASSAQTTSSYNSPLHF. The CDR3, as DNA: TGTGCCAGCAGCGCCCAGACCACGAGCTCCTATAATTCACCCCTCCACTTT.

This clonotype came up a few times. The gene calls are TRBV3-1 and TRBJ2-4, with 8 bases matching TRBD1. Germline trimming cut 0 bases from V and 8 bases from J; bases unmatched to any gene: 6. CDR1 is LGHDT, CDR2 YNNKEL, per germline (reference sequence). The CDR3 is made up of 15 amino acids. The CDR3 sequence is CASSQEIRDRHIQYF. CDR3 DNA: TGTGCCAGCAGCCAAGAGATCCGGGACAGGCACATTCAGTACTTC.

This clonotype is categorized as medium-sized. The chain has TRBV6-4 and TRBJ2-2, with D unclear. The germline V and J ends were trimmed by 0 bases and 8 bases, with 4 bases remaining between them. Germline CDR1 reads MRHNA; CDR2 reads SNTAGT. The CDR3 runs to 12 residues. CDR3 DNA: TGTGCCAGCAGTGACTCGGTTGGGGAGCTGTTTTTT. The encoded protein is CASSDSVGELFF.

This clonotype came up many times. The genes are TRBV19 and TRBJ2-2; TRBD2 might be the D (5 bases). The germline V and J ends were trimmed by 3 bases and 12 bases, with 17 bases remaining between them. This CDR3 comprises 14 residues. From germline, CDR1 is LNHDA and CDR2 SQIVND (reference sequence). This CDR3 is CASSIGLYPLQLFF. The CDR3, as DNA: TGTGCCAGTAGTATCGGACTGTATCCCTTGCAGCTGTTTTTT.

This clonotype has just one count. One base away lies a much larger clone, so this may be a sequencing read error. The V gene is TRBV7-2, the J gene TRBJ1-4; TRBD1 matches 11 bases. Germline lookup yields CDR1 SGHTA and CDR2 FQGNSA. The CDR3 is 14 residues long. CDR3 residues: CASSGQGANEKLYF. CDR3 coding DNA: TGTGCCAGCAGCGGACAGGGGGCCAATGAAAAACTGTATTTT.

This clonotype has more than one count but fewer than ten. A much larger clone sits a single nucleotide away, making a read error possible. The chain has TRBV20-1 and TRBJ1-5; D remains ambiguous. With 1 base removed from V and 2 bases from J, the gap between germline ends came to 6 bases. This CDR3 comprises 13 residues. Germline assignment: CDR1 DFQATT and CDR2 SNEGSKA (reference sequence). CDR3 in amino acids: CSARGDCNQPQHF. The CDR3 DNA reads TGCAGTGCTAGAGGAGATTGCAATCAGCCCCAGCATTTT.

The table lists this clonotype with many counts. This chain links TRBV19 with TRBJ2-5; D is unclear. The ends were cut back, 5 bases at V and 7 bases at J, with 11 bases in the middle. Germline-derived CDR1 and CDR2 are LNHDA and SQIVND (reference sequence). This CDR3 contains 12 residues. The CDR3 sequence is CASSSSAGTQYF. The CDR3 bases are TGTGCCAGTAGTTCCTCCGCTGGGACCCAGTACTTC.

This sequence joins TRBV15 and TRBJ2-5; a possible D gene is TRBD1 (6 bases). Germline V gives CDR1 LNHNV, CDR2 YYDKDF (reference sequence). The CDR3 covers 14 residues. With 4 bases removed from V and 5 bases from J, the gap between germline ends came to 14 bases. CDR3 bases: TGTGCCACCAGCATACAACAGGGTCTCGAGACCCAGTACTTC. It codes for CATSIQQGLETQYF. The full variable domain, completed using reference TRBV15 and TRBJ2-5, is DAMVIQNPRYQVTQFGKPVTLSCSQTLNHNVMYWYQQKSSQAPKLLFHYYDKDFNNEADTPDNFQSRRPNTSFCFLDIRSPGLGDTAMYLCATSIQQGLETQYFGPGTRLLVL.

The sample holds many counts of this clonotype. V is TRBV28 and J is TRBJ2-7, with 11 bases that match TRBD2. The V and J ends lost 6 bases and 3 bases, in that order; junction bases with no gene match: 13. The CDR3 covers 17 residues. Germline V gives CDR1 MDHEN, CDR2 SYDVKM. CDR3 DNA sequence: TGTGCCAGCAGGACCGCGGGACTAGCGGCCCTAAACTACGAGCAGTACTTC. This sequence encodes CASRTAGLAALNYEQYF.

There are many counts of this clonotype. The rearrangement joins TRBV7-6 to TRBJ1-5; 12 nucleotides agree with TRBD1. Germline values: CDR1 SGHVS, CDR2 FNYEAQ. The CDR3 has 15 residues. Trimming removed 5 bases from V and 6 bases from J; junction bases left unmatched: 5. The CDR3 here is CASSPGTGGLQPQHF. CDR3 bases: TGTGCCAGCAGCCCGGGGACAGGGGGCCTTCAGCCCCAGCATTTT. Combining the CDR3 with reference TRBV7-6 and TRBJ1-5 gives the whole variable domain GAGVSQSPRYKVTKRGQDVALRCDPISGHVSLYWYRQALGQGPEFLTYFNYEAQQDKSGLPNDRFSAERPEGSISTLTIQRTEQRDSAMYRCASSPGTGGLQPQHFGDGTRLSIL.

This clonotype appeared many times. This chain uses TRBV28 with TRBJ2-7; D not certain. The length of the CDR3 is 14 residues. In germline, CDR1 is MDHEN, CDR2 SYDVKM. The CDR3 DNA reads TGTGCGATTCAAGGCAGTAATTACCCTTACGAGCAGTACTTC. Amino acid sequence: CAIQGSNYPYEQYF.